The 8 T cell receptor beta chains below come from one sample, sequenced in a study of blood T cell repertoires in COVID-19. TCRdb keeps only in-frame clones here, not all; method: immunoSEQ multiplex PCR. The sample has 70,000 to 85,000 clones, roughly 80% seen once. Sequences were obtained from peripheral blood. These receptors originate from a woman of 80 years or more with acute or convalescent COVID-19.

The V call is TRBV5-4, the J call TRBJ2-7; 7 bases agree with TRBD2. Germline V CDR1 and CDR2: SGHNT, YYREEE (reference sequence). Germline trimming cut 3 bases from V and 4 bases from J; bases unmatched to any gene: 4. The CDR3 is made up of 13 amino acids. The CDR3: CASSSGLTYEQYF. DNA of the CDR3: TGTGCCAGCAGCTCGGGACTAACTTACGAGCAGTACTTC.

V gene TRBV4-3 combines with J gene TRBJ1-1, with no clear D. The germline gives CDR1 LGHNA, CDR2 YSLEER. The germline V and J ends were trimmed by 1 base and 0 bases, with 6 bases remaining between them. CDR3 length equals 14 residues. The CDR3 DNA reads TGCGCCAGCAGCCAAGCCAGGCTGAACACTGAAGCTTTCTTT. Translating it yields CASSQARLNTEAFF.

V usage is TRBV9 and J usage is TRBJ2-3; 8 bases are a match to TRBD1. The CDR3 has 16 residues. V dropped 3 bases and J dropped 1; count of bases not matched to a gene: 7. CDR1 is SGDLS, CDR2 YYNGEE, per germline. The CDR3 reads CASSARGLLGTDTQYF. The DNA for the CDR3 is TGTGCCAGCAGCGCCAGGGGGCTCTTAGGCACAGATACGCAGTATTTT.

Comment on this clone: This sample also contains other DNA sequences that code for the same CDR3. V and J are TRBV4-2 and TRBJ1-3; 8 nucleotides line up with TRBD1. From germline, CDR1 is LGHNA and CDR2 YNFKEQ. V shed 1 base, J shed 4 bases, and the junction held 3 bases outside the gene matches. This CDR3 is 15 amino acids long. Written as DNA, the CDR3 is TGTGCCAGCAGCCAAGTGACAGGGGCCGGAAACACCATATATTTT. Translating it yields CASSQVTGAGNTIYF.

The rearrangement uses TRBV29-1 and TRBJ2-6; 10 bases line up with TRBD1. Germline CDR1 SQVTM, CDR2 ANQGSEA. J gave up 2 bases and V 6 bases, and 1 base lay outside the gene matches. CDR3 length: 14 residues. This CDR3 is CSVGQGTGANVLTF. In DNA, the CDR3 is TGCAGCGTGGGACAGGGGACTGGGGCCAACGTCCTGACTTTC.

V is TRBV2 and J is TRBJ2-5; TRBD2 agrees at 8 bases. V was clipped by 6 bases and J by 3 bases; unmatched bases: 12. This CDR3 spans 16 amino acids. Germline-derived CDR1 and CDR2 are SNHLY and FYNNEI. For the CDR3, the DNA is TGTGCCAGCAGGGGAACCCGGGGGGGTTTGGAAGAGACCCAGTACTTC. Translated: CASRGTRGGLEETQYF.

This chain links TRBV28 with TRBJ1-6, with TRBD1 identical over 7 bases. The CDR3 spans 14 residues. Germline V gene lookup returns CDR1 MDHEN and CDR2 SYDVKM. V dropped 6 bases and J dropped 9; count of bases not matched to a gene: 8. The CDR3 sequence: CASRTTGIGSPLHF. In nucleotides, the CDR3 is TGTGCCAGCAGGACGACAGGGATCGGTTCACCCCTCCACTTT.

This clone has only one observation. J is TRBJ2-6 and V is TRBV28; D is perhaps TRBD2 (6 bases). The V end lost 1 base, the J end lost 4 bases, and 11 bases lay between the germline ends. This CDR3 spans 16 amino acids. The germline V gene encodes CDR1 MDHEN and CDR2 SYDVKM. The CDR3 coding sequence is TGTGCCAGCAGTTTATATGGAGGGACCGGGGCCAACGTCCTGACTTTC. Its translation: CASSLYGGTGANVLTF.